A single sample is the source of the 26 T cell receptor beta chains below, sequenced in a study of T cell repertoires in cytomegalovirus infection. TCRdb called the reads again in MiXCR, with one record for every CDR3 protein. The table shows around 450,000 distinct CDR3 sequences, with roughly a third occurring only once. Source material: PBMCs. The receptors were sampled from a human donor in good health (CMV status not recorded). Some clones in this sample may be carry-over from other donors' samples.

The CDR3 sequence: CASNPAGYSNQPQHF. In DNA form, the CDR3 reads TGTGCCAGTAACCCTGCGGGTTATAGCAATCAGCCCCAGCATTTT. This chain uses TRBV19 with TRBJ1-5; D is ambiguous. Germline lookup yields CDR1 LNHDA and CDR2 SQIVND (reference sequence). Trimming took 7 bases from V and 0 from J, leaving 13 bases between them. The CDR3 sequence is 15 residues long.

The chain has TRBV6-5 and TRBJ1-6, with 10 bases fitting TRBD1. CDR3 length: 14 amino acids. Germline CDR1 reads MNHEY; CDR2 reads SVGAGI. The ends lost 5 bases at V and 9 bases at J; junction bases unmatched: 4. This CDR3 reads CASSRDRGGSPLHF. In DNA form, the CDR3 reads TGTGCCAGCAGTCGGGACAGGGGCGGTTCACCCCTCCACTTT.

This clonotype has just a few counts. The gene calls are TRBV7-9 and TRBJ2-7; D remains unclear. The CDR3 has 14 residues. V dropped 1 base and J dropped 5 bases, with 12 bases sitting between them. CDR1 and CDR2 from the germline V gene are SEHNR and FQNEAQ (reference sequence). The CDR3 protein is CASSLVHRANEQYF. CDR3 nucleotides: TGTGCCAGCAGCTTAGTGCATCGGGCGAACGAGCAGTACTTC.

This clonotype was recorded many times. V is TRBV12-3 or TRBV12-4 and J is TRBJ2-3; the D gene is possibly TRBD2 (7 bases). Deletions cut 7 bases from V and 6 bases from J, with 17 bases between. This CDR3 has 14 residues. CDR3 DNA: TGTGCCAGCAAACCCCCGGGGGGCGTGGATACGCAGTATTTT. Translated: CASKPPGGVDTQYF.

The CDR3 sequence: CASSSAGSTDTQYF. The CDR3 nucleotides are TGCGCCAGCAGCTCAGCGGGAAGCACAGATACGCAGTATTTT. The chain carries TRBV5-1 and TRBJ2-3; 7 positions agree with TRBD2. The CDR3 loop spans 14 amino acids. CDR1 and CDR2 (germline): SGHRS, YFSETQ. Trimming cost V 3 bases and J 0 bases; bases outside gene matches: 1.

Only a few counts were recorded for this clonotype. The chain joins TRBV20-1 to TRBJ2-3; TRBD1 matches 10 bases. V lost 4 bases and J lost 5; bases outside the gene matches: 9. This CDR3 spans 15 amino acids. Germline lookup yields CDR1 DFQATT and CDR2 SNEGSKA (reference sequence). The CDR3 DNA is TGCAGTGCTAAGACAGGGGGCAGTCTTGTAGATACGCAGTATTTT. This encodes CSAKTGGSLVDTQYF.

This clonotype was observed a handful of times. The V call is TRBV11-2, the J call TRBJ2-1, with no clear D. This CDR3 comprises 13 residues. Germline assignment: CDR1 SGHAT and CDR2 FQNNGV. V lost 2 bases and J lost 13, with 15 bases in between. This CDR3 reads CASSLISTQSQFF. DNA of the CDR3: TGTGCCAGCAGCTTAATTTCAACCCAGTCCCAGTTCTTC.

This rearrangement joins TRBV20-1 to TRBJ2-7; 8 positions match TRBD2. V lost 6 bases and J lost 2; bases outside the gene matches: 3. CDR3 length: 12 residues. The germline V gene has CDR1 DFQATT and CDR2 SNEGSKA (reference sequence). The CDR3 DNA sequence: TGCAGTGCCACCGGGGGGGCCTACGAGCAGTACTTC. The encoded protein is CSATGGAYEQYF.

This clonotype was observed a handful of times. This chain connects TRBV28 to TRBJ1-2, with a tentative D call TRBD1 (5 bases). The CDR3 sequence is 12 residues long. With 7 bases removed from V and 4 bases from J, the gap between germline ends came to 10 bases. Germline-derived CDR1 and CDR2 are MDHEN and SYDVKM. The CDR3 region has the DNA TGTGCCAGCACCGCCGGGGCCTATGGCTACACCTTC. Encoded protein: CASTAGAYGYTF.

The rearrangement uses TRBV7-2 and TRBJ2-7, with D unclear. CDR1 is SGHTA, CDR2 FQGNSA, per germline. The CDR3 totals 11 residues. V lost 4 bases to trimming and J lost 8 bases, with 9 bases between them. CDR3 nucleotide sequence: TGTGCCAGCAGCTCGGGCGGAAAGCAGTACTTC. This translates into CASSSGGKQYF.

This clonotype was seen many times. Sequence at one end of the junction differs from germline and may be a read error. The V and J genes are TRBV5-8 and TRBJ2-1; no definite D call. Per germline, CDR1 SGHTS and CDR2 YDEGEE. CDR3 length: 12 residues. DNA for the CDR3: TGTGCCAGCAGCTTGGGGTACAGTGAGCAGTTCTTC. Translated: CASSLGYSEQFF.

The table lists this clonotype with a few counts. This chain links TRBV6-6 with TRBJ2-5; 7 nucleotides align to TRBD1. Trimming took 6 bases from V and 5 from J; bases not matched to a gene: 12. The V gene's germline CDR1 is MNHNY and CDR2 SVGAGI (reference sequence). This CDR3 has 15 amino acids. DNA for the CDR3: TGTGCCAGCAGAGGATACAGGGGCCTCGGGGAGACCCAGTACTTC. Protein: CASRGYRGLGETQYF.

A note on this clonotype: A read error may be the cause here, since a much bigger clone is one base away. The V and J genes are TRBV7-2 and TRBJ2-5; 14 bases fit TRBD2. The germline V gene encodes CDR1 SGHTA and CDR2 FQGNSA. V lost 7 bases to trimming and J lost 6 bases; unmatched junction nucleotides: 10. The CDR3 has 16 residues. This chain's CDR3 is CASTSPTSGGAKTQYF. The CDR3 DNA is TGTGCCAGCACCTCCCCGACTAGCGGGGGGGCCAAGACCCAGTACTTC.

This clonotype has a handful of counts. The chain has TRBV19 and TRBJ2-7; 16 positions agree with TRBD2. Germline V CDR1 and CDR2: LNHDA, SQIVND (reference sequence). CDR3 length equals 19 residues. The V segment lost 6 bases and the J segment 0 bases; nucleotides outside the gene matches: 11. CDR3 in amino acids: CASSRRPGLAGGPSYEQYF. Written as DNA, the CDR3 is TGTGCCAGTAGCCGAAGACCGGGACTAGCGGGGGGGCCCTCCTACGAGCAGTACTTC.

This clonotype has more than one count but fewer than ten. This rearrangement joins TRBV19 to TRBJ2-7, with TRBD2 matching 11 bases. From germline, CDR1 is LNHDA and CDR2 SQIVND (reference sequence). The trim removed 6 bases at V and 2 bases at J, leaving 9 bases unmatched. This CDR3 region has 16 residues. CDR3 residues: CASRPTSGGDPYEQYF. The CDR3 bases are TGTGCCAGTAGACCTACTAGCGGGGGTGACCCCTACGAGCAGTACTTC.

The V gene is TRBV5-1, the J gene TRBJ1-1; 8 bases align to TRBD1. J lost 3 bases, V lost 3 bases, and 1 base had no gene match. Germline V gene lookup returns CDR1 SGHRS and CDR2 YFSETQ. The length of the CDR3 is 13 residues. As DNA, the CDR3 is TGCGCCAGCAGCTCGGGACAGGACACTGAAGCTTTCTTT. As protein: CASSSGQDTEAFF.

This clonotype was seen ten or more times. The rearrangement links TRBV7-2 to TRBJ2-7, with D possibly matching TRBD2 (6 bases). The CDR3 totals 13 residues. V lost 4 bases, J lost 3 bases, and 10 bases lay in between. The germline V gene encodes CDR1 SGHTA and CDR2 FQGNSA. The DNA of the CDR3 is TGTGCCAGCAGCTCCTCCGGGGGCTACGAGCAGTACTTC. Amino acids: CASSSSGGYEQYF. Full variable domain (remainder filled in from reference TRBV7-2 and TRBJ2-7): GAGVSQSPSNKVTEKGKDVELRCDPISGHTALYWYRQSLGQGLEFLIYFQGNSAPDKSGLPSDRFSAERTGGSVSTLTIQRTQQEDSAVYLCASSSSGGYEQYFGPGTRLTVT.

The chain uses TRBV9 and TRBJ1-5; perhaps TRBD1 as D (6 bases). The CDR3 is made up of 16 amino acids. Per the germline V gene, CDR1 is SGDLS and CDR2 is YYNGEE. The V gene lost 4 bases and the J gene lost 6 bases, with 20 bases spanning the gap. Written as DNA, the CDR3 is TGTGCCAGCAGCTCCCCGGGACATTTCTCCTCTCAGCCCCAGCATTTT. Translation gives CASSSPGHFSSQPQHF.

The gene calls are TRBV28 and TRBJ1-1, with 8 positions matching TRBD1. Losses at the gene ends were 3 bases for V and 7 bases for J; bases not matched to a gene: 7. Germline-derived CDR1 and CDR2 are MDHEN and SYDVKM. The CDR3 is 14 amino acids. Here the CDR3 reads CASSFSAGGYEAFF. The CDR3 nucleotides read TGTGCCAGCAGTTTCTCGGCAGGGGGCTATGAAGCTTTCTTT.

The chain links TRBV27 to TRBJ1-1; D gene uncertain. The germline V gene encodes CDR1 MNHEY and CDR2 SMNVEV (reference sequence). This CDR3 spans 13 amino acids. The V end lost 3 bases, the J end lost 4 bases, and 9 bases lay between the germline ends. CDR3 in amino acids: CASSFGLITEAFF. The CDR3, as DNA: TGTGCCAGCAGTTTCGGCCTAATCACTGAAGCTTTCTTT.

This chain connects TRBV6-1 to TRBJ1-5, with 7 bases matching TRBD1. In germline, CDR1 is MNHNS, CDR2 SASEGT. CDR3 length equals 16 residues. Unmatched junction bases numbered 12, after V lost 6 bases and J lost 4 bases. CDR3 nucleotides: TGTGCCAGCAGGACAAGGGGACAGCATGGGAATCAGCCCCAGCATTTT. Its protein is CASRTRGQHGNQPQHF.

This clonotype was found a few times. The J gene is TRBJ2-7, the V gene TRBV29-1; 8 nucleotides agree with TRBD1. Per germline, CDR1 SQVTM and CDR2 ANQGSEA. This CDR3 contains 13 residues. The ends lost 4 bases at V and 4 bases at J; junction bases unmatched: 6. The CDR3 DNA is TGCAGCGTTGCCCCAGGGGGCACTTACGAGCAGTACTTC. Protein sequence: CSVAPGGTYEQYF.

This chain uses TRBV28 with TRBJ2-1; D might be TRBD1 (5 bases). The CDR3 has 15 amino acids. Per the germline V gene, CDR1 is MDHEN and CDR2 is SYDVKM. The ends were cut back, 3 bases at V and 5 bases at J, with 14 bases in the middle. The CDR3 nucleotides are TGTGCCAGCAGTTTGGTCAGGGTTTCGCACAATGAGCAGTTCTTC. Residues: CASSLVRVSHNEQFF. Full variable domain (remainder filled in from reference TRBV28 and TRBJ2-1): DVKVTQSSRYLVKRTGEKVFLECVQDMDHENMFWYRQDPGLGLRLIYFSYDVKMKEKGDIPEGYSVSREKKERFSLILESASTNQTSMYLCASSLVRVSHNEQFFGPGTRLTVL.

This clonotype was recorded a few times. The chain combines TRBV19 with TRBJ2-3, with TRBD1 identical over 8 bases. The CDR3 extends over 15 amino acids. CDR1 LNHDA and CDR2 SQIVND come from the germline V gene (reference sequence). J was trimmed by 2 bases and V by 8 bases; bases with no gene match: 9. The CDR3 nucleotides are TGTGCCAGTGGCTTTGGGACAGGTGCCACAGATACGCAGTATTTT. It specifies CASGFGTGATDTQYF.

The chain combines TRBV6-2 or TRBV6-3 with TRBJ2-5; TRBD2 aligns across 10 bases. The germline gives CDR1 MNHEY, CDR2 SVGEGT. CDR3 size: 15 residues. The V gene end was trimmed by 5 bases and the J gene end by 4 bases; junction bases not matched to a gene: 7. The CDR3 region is CASSPPSGGGETQYF. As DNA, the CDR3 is TGTGCCAGCAGTCCCCCTAGCGGGGGCGGAGAGACCCAGTACTTC.

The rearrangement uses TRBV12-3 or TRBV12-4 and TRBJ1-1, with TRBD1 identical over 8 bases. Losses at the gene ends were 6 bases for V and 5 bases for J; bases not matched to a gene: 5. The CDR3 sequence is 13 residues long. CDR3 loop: CASSRDRYTEAFF. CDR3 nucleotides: TGTGCCAGCAGCCGGGACAGGTATACTGAAGCTTTCTTT.